The 10 T cell receptor beta chains in this list originate from one sample, sequenced in a study of blood T cell repertoires in COVID-19. Generated by immunoSEQ multiplex PCR, the TCRdb table keeps only in-frame clones and is missing some. This sample carries around 240,000 clones, approximately 80% of them seen once, and the ten largest clones take approximately 7.4%. Sequencing was carried out using peripheral blood. The receptors stem from a woman in her 50s with acute or convalescent COVID-19.

This clone was seen only a few times. As DNA, the CDR3 is TGTGCCAGCAGCCCCTCTGCGACAGGGGGCTATTCACCCCTCCACTTT. This translates into CASSPSATGGYSPLHF. The chain combines TRBV5-4 with TRBJ1-6, with 10 bases identical to TRBD1. Germline CDR1 and CDR2: SGHNT and YYREEE (reference sequence). The CDR3 covers 16 residues. The trim removed 4 bases at V and 8 bases at J, leaving 9 bases unmatched.

The sample holds one count of this clone. This rearrangement joins TRBV4-1 to TRBJ2-1, with 8 bases lining up with TRBD2. Germline values: CDR1 MGHRA, CDR2 YSYEKL. The CDR3 is 13 residues long. Unmatched junction bases numbered 4, after V lost 4 bases and J lost 8 bases. The CDR3: CASSLLAGYEQFF. The CDR3 nucleotides are TGCGCCAGCAGCCTGTTAGCGGGGTATGAGCAGTTCTTC.

The chain has TRBV28 and TRBJ2-1, with 8 bases that match TRBD1. This CDR3 contains 16 residues. Germline assignment: CDR1 MDHEN and CDR2 SYDVKM. J gave up 3 bases and V 6 bases, and 10 bases lay outside the gene matches. This CDR3 is CASRSRSGGDYNEQFF. In DNA form, the CDR3 reads TGTGCCAGCAGGTCCAGATCAGGGGGCGACTACAATGAGCAGTTCTTC. The complete variable domain, with remaining parts taken from reference TRBV28 and TRBJ2-1, reads DVKVTQSSRYLVKRTGEKVFLECVQDMDHENMFWYRQDPGLGLRLIYFSYDVKMKEKGDIPEGYSVSREKKERFSLILESASTNQTSMYLCASRSRSGGDYNEQFFGPGTRLTVL.

This sequence joins TRBV19 and TRBJ1-4; maybe TRBD1 (5 bases). The CDR3 loop spans 12 amino acids. The germline V gene encodes CDR1 LNHDA and CDR2 SQIVND (reference sequence). The ends were cut back, 11 bases at V and 7 bases at J, with 14 bases in the middle. The CDR3 nucleotides read TGTGCCTGTGGAGGGGCTGGTGAAAAACTGTTTTTT. It encodes CACGGAGEKLFF.

This chain connects TRBV3-1 (or the pseudogene TRBV3-2) to TRBJ2-1, with 9 bases lining up with TRBD1. Germline values: CDR1 LGHDT, CDR2 YNNKEL (reference sequence). The CDR3 runs to 19 residues. J lost 15 bases, V lost 6 bases, and 30 bases had no gene match. The CDR3 DNA reads as TGTGCCAGCAGGGGGTGGGAGAAACTACGGGACAGGGCCCCCCTGATTCTGTTCTTC. Protein sequence: CASRGWEKLRDRAPLILFF.

This clone was picked up a small number of times. The CDR3 nucleotides are TGTGCCAGTAGTATTCAGGGTTCGAACACTGAAGCTTTCTTT. Its translation is CASSIQGSNTEAFF. The chain links TRBV19 to TRBJ1-1; the D gene is possibly TRBD1 (5 bases). The CDR3 is made up of 14 amino acids. The germline V and J ends were trimmed by 3 bases and 1 base, with 9 bases remaining between them. CDR1 and CDR2 from the germline V gene are LNHDA and SQIVND (reference sequence).

This chain links TRBV5-4 with TRBJ2-3, with D perhaps TRBD2 (6 bases). This CDR3 has 16 amino acids. Trimming took off 4 bases at V and 8 bases at J, with 23 bases between the two ends. Germline assignment: CDR1 SGHNT and CDR2 YYREEE (reference sequence). CDR3 sequence reads: CASSPMGGAPIGTQYF. DNA for the CDR3: TGTGCCAGCAGCCCAATGGGCGGGGCCCCGATTGGTACGCAGTATTTT.

There are a few counts of this clone. This chain connects TRBV28 to TRBJ1-3, with TRBD1 matching 7 bases. V lost 6 bases and J lost 0; bases outside the gene matches: 11. CDR3 size: 17 residues. Germline CDR1 MDHEN, CDR2 SYDVKM. The CDR3 sequence is CASSYRTGALSGNTIYF. In DNA, the CDR3 is TGTGCCAGCAGCTACCGGACAGGCGCCCTCTCTGGAAACACCATATATTTT.

The V and J genes are TRBV28 and TRBJ1-2; D perhaps matches TRBD1 (5 bases). This CDR3 comprises 14 residues. V was cut by 7 bases and J by 2 bases, with 14 bases left in between. In germline, CDR1 is MDHEN, CDR2 SYDVKM. CDR3 DNA: TGTGCCAGCACCCAGGGTCCAAGGAACTATGGCTACACCTTC. Protein sequence: CASTQGPRNYGYTF.

This rearrangement joins TRBV13 to TRBJ2-7, with D perhaps TRBD2 (6 bases). The CDR3 contains 12 residues. Germline CDR1 and CDR2: PRHDT and FYEKMQ (reference sequence). V was cut by 8 bases and J by 0 bases, with 8 bases left in between. This chain's CDR3 is CASAGNSYEQYF. CDR3 in DNA: TGTGCCAGCGCGGGGAACTCCTACGAGCAGTACTTC. Filled out from reference TRBV13 and TRBJ2-7, the complete variable domain reads AAGVIQSPRHLIKEKRETATLKCYPIPRHDTVYWYQQGPGQDPQFLISFYEKMQSDKGSIPDRFSAQQFSDYHSELNMSSLELGDSALYFCASAGNSYEQYFGPGTRLTVT.